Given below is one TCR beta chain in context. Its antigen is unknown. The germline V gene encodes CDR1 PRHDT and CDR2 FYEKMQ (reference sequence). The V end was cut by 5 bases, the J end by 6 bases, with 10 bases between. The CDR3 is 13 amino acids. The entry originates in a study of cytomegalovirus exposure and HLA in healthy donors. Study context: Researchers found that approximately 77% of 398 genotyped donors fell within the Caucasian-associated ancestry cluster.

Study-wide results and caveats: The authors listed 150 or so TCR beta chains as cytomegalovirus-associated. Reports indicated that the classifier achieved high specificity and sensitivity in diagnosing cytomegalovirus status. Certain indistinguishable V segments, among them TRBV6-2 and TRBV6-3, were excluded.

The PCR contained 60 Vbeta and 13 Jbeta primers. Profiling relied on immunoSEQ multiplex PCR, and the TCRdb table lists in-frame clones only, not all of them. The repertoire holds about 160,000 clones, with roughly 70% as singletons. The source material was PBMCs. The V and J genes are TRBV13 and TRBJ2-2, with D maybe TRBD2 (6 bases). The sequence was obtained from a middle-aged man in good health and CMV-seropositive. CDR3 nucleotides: TGTGCCAGCAGCCAAGGGACTCCCGGGGAGCTGTTTTTT. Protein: CASSQGTPGELFF.